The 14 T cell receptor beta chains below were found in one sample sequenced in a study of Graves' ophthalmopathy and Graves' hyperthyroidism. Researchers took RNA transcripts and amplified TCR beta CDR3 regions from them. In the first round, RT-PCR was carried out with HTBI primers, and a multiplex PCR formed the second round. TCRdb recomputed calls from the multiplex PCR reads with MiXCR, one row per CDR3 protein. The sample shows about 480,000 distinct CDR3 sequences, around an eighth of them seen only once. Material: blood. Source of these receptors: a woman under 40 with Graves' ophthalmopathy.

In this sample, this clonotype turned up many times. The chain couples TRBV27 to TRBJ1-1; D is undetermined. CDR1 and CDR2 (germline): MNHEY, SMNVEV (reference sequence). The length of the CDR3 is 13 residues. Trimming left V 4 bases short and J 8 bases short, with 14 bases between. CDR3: CASSSKGVPEAFF. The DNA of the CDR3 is TGTGCCAGCAGTTCAAAGGGTGTACCCGAAGCTTTCTTT.

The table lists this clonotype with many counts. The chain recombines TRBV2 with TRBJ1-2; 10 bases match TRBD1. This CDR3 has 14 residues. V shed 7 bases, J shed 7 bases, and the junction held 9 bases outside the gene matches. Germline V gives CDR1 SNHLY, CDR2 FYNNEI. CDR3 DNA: TGTGCCAGCACGGCCGGGACAGGGGCTGGTGGCTACACCTTC. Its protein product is CASTAGTGAGGYTF.

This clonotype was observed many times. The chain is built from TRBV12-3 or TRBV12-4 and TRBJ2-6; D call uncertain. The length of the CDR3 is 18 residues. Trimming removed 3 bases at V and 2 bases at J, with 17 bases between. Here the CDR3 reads CASSFIGPLSTGANVLTF. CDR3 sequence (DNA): TGTGCCAGCAGTTTCATCGGGCCCCTTTCGACTGGGGCCAACGTCCTGACTTTC.

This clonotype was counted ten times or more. CDR3 nucleotide sequence: TGTGCCACCAGTAAGGAAGTGAGCGCCGGGGAGCTGTTTTTT. This gives the protein CATSKEVSAGELFF. This chain uses TRBV24-1 with TRBJ2-2; D gene unclear. CDR3 length: 14 amino acids. V lost 6 bases and J lost 6, with 13 bases in between. CDR1 is KGHDR, CDR2 SFDVKD, per germline.

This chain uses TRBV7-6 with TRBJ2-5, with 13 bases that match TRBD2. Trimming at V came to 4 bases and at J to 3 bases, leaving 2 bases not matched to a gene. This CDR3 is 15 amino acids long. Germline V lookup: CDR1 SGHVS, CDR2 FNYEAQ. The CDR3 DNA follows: TGTGCCAGCAGCTCGACTAGCGGGGGGAAAGAGACCCAGTACTTC. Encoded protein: CASSSTSGGKETQYF.

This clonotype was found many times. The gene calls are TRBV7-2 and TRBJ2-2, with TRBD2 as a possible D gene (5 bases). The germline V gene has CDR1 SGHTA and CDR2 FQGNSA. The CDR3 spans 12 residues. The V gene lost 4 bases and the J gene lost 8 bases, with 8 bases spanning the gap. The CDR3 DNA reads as TGTGCCAGCAGCTGGGAGCTGGGGGAGCTGTTTTTT. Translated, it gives CASSWELGELFF.

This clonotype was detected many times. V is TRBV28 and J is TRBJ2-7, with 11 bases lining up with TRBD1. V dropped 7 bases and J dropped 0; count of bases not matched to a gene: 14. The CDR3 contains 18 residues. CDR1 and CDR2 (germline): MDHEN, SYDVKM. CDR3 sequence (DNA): TGTGCCAGCATCCCGGGACAGGGGGTTTCCTCGAGCTCCTACGAGCAGTACTTC. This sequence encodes CASIPGQGVSSSSYEQYF.

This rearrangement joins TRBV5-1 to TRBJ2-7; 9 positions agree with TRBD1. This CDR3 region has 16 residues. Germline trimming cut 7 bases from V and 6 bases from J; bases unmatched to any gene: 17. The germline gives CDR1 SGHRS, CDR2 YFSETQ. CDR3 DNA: TGCGCCAGCTCTTACGCGACCGGGACAGGGTTGGGCGAGCAGTACTTC. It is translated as CASSYATGTGLGEQYF.

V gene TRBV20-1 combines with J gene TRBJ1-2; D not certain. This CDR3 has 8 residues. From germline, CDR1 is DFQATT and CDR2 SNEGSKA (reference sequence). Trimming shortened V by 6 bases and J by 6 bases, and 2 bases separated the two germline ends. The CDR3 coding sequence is TGCAGTGCGGATGGCTACACCTTC. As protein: CSADGYTF.

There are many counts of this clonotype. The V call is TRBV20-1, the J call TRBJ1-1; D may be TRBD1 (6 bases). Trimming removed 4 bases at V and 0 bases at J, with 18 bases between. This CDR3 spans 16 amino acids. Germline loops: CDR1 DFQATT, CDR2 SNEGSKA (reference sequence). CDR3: CSANQGYSGMNTEAFF. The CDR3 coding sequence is TGCAGTGCTAATCAGGGGTACAGCGGGATGAACACTGAAGCTTTCTTT.

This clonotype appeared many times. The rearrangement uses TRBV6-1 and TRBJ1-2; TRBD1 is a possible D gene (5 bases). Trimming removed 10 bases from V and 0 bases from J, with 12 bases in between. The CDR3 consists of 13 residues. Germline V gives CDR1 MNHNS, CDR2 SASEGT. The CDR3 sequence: CATSWGANYGYTF. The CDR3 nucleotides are TGTGCCACCTCTTGGGGGGCTAACTATGGCTACACCTTC.

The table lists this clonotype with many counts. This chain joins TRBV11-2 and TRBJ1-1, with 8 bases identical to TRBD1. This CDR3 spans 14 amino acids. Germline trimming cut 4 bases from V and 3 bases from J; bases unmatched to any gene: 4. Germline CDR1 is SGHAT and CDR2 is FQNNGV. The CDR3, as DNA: TGTGCCAGCAGCTCAGACAGGGGATACACTGAAGCTTTCTTT. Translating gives CASSSDRGYTEAFF. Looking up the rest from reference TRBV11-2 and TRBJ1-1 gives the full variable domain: EAGVAQSPRYKIIEKRQSVAFWCNPISGHATLYWYQQILGQGPKLLIQFQNNGVVDDSQLPKDRFSAERLKGVDSTLKIQPAKLEDSAVYLCASSSDRGYTEAFFGQGTRLTVV.

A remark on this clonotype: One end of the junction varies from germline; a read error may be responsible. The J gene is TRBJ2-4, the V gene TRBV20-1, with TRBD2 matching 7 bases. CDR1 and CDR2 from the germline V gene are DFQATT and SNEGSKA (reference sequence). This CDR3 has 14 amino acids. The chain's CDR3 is CSAGAGLDADIKYF. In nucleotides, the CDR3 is TGCAGTGCGGGCGCCGGACTAGATGCGGACATTAAGTACTTC.

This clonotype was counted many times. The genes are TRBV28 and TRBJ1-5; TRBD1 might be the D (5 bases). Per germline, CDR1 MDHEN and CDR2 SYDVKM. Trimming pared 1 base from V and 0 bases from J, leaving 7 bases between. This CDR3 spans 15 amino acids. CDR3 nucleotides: TGTGCCAGCAGTTTATCCGGACATAGCAATCAGCCCCAGCATTTT. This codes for CASSLSGHSNQPQHF.